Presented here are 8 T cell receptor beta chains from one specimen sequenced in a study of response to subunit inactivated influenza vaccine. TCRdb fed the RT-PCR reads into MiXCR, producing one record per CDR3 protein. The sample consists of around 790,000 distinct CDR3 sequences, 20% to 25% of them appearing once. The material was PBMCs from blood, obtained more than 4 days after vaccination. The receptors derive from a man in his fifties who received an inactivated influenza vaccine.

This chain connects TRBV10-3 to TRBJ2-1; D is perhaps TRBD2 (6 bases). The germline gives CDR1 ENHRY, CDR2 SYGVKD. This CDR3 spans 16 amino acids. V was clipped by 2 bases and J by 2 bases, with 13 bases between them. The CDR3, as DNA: TGTGCCATCAGTGAGAGGTTCGCTAGCGCCTACAATGAGCAGTTCTTC. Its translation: CAISERFASAYNEQFF.

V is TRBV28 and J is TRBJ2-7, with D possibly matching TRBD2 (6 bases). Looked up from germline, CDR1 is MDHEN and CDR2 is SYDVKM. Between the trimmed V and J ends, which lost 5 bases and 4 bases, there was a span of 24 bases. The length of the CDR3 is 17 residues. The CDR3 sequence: CASSTVLKEGATYEQYF. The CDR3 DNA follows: TGTGCCAGCAGTACGGTTTTGAAGGAGGGAGCTACGTACGAGCAGTACTTC.

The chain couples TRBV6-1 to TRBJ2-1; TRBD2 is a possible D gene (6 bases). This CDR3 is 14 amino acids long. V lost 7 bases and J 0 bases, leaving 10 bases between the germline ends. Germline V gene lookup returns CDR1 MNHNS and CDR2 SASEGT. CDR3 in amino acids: CASNAGSSYNEQFF. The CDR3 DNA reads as TGTGCCAGCAACGCGGGATCCTCCTACAATGAGCAGTTCTTC.

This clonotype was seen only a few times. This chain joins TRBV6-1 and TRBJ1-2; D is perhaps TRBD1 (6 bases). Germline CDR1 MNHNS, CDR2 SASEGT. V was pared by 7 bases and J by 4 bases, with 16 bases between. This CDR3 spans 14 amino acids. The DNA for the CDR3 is TGTGCCAGCACCAGGACGGGGGGGGCCTATGGCTACACCTTC. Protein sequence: CASTRTGGAYGYTF.

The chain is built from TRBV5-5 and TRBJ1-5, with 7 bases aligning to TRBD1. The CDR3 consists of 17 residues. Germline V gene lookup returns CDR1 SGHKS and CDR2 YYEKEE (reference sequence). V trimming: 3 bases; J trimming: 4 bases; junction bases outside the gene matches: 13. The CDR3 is CASSYVSGTVGNQPQHF. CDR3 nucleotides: TGTGCCAGCAGCTATGTCTCCGGGACAGTAGGAAATCAGCCCCAGCATTTT.

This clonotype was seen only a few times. The CDR3 DNA follows: TGTGCCAGCAGTTACAATATGGACAGGGCTACCTACGAGCAGTACTTC. Its translation is CASSYNMDRATYEQYF. The rearrangement links TRBV6-2 or TRBV6-3 to TRBJ2-7, with 8 bases matching TRBD1. V dropped 2 bases and J dropped 2; count of bases not matched to a gene: 8. The CDR3 sequence is 16 residues long. Germline CDR1 MNHEY, CDR2 SVGEGT.

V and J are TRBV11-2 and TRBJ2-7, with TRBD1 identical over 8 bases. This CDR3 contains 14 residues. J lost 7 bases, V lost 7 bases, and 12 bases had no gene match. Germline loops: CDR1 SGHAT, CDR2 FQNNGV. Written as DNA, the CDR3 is TGTGCCAGCACTTTTGCGGCGGGGACAGGAGAGCAGTACTTC. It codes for CASTFAAGTGEQYF.

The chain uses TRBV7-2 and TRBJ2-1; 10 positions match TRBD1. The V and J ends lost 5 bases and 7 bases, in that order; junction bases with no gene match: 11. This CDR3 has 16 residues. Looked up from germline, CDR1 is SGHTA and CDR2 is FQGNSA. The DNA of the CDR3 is TGTGCCAGCAGCCTTCAGACAGGGGGCGATTGGAATGAGCAGTTCTTC. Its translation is CASSLQTGGDWNEQFF.